This T cell receptor beta chain was identified during a study of shared clonotypes between healthy human individuals. To note about this clone: Its antigen is unknown.

The CDR3 runs to 13 residues. V was clipped by 4 bases and J by 10 bases, with 17 bases between them. Germline CDR1 reads SGDLS; CDR2 reads YYNGEE. Overall study results and limits: The generation probabilities recorded for non-shared clonotypes fell below those of clonotypes shared by all four donors. Clonotype sharing among donors, it was expected, would be affected by sequencing depth. Sampling covered nothing but blood. Tissue TCR repertoires likely differ from those found in blood.

Original processing notes: Junction-only sequences without quality scores were provided by ImmunoSEQ, so filtering was different. Sequencing used immunoSEQ multiplex PCR; TCRdb keeps in-frame clones, though not all of them. V and J calls and clone size are given by that table; D and trimming were obtained from the DNA. The sample includes about 190,000 clones, around 63% seen only once; the top ten take less than 11%. Sequencing was carried out using memory CD4+ T cells sorted from blood. Subset indicated: CD45RA-negative fraction. This TCR was recovered from a man under 40 in good health. The chain employs TRBV9 and TRBJ1-1; D uncertain. The CDR3, as DNA: TGTGCCAGCAGCCCCGAAGTGGGTACGGGAGCTTTCTTT. Its protein is CASSPEVGTGAFF.